The present TCR beta chain was sequenced within a study of identical twins. Study-level results: Abundant beta clonotypes from cord blood bore fewer insertions; memory repertoires lacked this pattern. The authors drew conclusions from cross-sectional statistical analysis rather than following the same donors. Partly confounded zero-insertion analyses could result from invariant MAIT and iNKT cells.

This clonotype was seen ten or more times. As yet, its antigen is unknown. The CDR3 loop spans 13 amino acids. V shed 5 bases and J shed 5 bases, with 12 bases lying between them. CDR1 is PRHDT, CDR2 FYEKMQ, per germline (reference sequence). Every donor was a healthy Caucasian. TCRdb redid the calling of the 5' RACE reads with MiXCR, one entry per CDR3 protein. Here the sample spans around 680,000 distinct CDR3 sequences, over 8.5% being singletons. This sample was shared with a second study, whose subject was yellow fever vaccine responses in identical twins.

This chain connects TRBV13 to TRBJ2-5; either TRBD1 or TRBD2 may supply D (5 bases each). Sequencing was done on a sample of PBMCs. The receptor was derived from a woman under 30 in good health. The CDR3 nucleotides are TGTGCCAGCAGCGCCCGAGGGGTGGAGACCCAGTACTTC. As protein: CASSARGVETQYF.